This entry features one TCR beta chain sequence. V lost 7 bases and J lost 5; bases outside the gene matches: 9. This CDR3 comprises 15 residues. In germline, CDR1 is SNHLY, CDR2 FYNNEI. These data come from a study of blood T cell repertoires in COVID-19. At the level of the study: The United States, Italy and Spain supplied acute and convalescent COVID-19 samples. Sample material is recorded as cDNA or gDNA derived from T cells, B-cell-depleted T cells, or PBMCs.

As handled by the study authors: How many nucleated cells were present was estimated from reference gene primer amplification. The protocol was immunoSEQ multiplex PCR, while the TCRdb copy is restricted to in-frame clones and leaves out a portion. That table supplies the V and J calls and clone size; D and trimming were determined from the DNA. Altogether some 60,000 clones are present, around 79% being singletons, with the ten largest covering less than 35%. Sequenced sample: peripheral blood. The J gene is TRBJ1-5, the V gene TRBV2; 9 nucleotides line up with TRBD1. This TCR was sampled from a human donor in a cohort sampled during active COVID-19. For the CDR3, the DNA is TGTGCCAGCAACCGAGACAGGGGGAACTATCAGCCCCAGCATTTT. Protein sequence: CASNRDRGNYQPQHF.